The entry below describes one T cell receptor beta chain. The sample carries other DNA sequences with the same CDR3. The study enrolled healthy HIV-negative adults without recent acute infections or vaccinations as donors. Extraction of genomic DNA in unsorted samples used about 90 million PBMCs. The method was immunoSEQ multiplex PCR; TCRdb's version includes in-frame clones alone and lacks a portion of them. This sample has about 490,000 clones; roughly 78% occur once, and the top ten carry around 12%. The sample comes from a study of shared clonotypes between healthy human individuals. The CDR3 extends over 14 amino acids. CDR1 is ENHRY, CDR2 SYGVKD, per germline. V lost 2 bases and J lost 5, with 12 bases in between.

This sequence originates from a woman between 35 and 50 years old in good health. Some clones in this sample may be carry-over from other donors' samples. This chain links TRBV10-3 with TRBJ2-5; tentative D call: TRBD1 (5 bases). Sample: PBMCs. CDR3 sequence (DNA): TGTGCCATCAGTGAGCGTGGGGCTGGGGAGACCCAGTACTTC. Translating it yields CAISERGAGETQYF.